This TCR beta chain was identified in a study of PD-1 blockade in classical Hodgkin lymphoma. The study's findings and limits: Patients who began taking nivolumab under 1 year after ASCT were left out. Healthy donors were reported to have higher baseline TCR diversity than newly diagnosed patients. CD4+ but not CD8+ TCR diversity rose significantly by C4D1.

The repertoire was sequenced with immunoSEQ multiplex PCR; TCRdb's copy has only in-frame clones and lacks some. The data hold 75,000 to 95,000 clones, with 75% to 85% observed a single time. The time point: cycle 4 day 1 (C4D1), after more than 5 weeks of nivolumab. Relapses following autologous stem cell transplantation were seen in all patients, with brentuximab vedotin exposure varying. Under best response, outcomes were complete response, partial response or progressive disease. Points on this clone: Antigen unknown.

Per the germline V gene, CDR1 is WSHSY and CDR2 is SAAADI. This CDR3 has 13 residues. The V end was cut by 7 bases, the J end by 0 bases, with 10 bases between. The input for sequencing was peripheral blood mononuclear cells (PBMCs), taken before the fourth cycle of nivolumab. This TCR derives from a human donor with classical Hodgkin lymphoma. The rearrangement uses TRBV10-2 and TRBJ2-7; D unclear. The CDR3 loop is CASTTPSSYEQYF. DNA of the CDR3: TGCGCCAGCACAACACCAAGCTCCTACGAGCAGTACTTC.